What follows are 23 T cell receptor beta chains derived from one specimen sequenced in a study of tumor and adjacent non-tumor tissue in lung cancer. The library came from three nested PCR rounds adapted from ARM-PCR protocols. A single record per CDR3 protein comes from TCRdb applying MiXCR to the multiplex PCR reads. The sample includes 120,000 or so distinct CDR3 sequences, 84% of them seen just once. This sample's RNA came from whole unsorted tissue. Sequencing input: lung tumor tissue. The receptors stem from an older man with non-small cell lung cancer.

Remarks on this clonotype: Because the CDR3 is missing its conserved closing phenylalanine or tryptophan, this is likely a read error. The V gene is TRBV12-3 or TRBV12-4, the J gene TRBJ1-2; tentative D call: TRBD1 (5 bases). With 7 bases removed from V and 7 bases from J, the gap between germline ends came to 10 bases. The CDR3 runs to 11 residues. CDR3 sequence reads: CASTLGGGYTY. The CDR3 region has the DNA TGTGCCAGCACCCTGGGGGGTGGCTACACCTAC.

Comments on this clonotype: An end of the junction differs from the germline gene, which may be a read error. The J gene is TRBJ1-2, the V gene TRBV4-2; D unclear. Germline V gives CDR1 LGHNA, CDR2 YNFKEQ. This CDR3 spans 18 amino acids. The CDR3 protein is CANSQEPGLGSFNYGYTF. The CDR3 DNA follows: TGTGCCAACAGCCAAGAACCGGGCCTAGGATCGTTTAACTATGGCTACACCTTC.

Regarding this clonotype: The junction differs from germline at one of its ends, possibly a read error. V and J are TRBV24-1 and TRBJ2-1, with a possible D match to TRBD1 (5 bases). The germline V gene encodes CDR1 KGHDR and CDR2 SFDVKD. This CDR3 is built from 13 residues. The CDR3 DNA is TGTGCCACCAGTCAGGACATTGACAATAAGCAGTTCTTC. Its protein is CATSQDIDNKQFF.

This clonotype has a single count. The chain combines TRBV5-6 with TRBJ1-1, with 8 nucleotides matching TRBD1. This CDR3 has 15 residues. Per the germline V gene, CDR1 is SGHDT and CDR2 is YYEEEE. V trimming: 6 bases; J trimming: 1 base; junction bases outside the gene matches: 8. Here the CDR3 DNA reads TGTGCCAGCATCGGGACAGGTTCGTCGAACACTGAAGCTTTCTTT. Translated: CASIGTGSSNTEAFF.

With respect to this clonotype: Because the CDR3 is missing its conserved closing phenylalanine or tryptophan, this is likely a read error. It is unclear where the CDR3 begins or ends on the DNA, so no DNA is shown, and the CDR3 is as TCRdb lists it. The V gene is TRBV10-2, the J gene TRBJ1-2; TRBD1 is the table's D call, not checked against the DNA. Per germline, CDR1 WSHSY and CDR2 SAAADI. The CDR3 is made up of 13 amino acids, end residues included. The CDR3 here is CASSEFTEGGCTS.

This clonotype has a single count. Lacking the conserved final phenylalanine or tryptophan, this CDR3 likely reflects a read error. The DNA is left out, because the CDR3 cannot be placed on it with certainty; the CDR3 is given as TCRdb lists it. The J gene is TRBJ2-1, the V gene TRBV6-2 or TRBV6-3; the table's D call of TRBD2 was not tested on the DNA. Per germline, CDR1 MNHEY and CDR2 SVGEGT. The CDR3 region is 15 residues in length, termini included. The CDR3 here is CASSPGLGNTNEQLS.

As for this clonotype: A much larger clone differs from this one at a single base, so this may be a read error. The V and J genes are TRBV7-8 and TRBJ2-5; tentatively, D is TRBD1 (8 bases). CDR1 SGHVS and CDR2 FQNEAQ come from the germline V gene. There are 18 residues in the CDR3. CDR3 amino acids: CASSSTATGGGSKFSHYF. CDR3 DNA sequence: TGTGCCAGCAGCTCCACCGCTACAGGGGGAGGGTCCAAGTTTTCCCATTACTTC.

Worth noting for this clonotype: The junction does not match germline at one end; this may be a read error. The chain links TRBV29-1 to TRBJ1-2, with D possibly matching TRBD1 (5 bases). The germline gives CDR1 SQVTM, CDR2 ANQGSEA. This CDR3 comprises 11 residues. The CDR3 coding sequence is TGCAGCGTTTTTGGGGCTTATGGCTTCACCTTC. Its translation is CSVFGAYGFTF.

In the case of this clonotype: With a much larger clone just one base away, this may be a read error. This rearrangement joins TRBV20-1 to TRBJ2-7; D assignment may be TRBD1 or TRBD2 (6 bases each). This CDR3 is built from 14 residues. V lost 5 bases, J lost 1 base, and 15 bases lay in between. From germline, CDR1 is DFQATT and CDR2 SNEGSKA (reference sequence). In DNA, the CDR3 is TGCAGTGCTGACCGGGAGAGGGGGTCCTACGAGCAGTACTTC. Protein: CSADRERGSYEQYF.

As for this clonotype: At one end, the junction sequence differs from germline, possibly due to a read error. The CDR3 bases are TGTGTCAGCAGCTTAGATCCCACGGGGGACAGGTATGAGCAGTTCTTC. Its protein is CVSSLDPTGDRYEQFF. This chain joins TRBV11-3 and TRBJ2-1; 8 bases line up with TRBD1. The CDR3 has 16 amino acids. Per germline, CDR1 SGHNT and CDR2 YENEEA.

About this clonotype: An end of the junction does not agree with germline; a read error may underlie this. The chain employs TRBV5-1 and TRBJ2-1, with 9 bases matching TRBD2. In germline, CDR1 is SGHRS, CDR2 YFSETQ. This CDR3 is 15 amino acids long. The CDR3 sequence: CASSLFSGSDNEQSF. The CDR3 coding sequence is TGCGCCAGCAGCTTGTTTAGCGGGAGCGACAATGAGCAGTCCTTC.

The CDR3 here is CASSQRTGTGANIMTF. CDR3 coding DNA: TGCGCCAGCAGCCAGAGGACGGGAACTGGGGCCAACATCATGACTTTC. The chain uses TRBV4-3 and TRBJ2-6; tentatively, D is TRBD1 or TRBD2 (5 bases each). The V gene lost 3 bases and the J gene lost 17 bases, with 26 bases spanning the gap. CDR3 length: 16 residues. Germline loops: CDR1 LGHNA, CDR2 YSLEER.

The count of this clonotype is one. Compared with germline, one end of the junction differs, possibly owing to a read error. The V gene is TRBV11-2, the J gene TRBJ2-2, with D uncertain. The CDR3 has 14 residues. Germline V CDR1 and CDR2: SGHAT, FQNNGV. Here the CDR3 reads CGSSLDGQSWVLIF. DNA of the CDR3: TGTGGCAGCAGCCTGGACGGTCAGTCCTGGGTGCTGATTTTT.

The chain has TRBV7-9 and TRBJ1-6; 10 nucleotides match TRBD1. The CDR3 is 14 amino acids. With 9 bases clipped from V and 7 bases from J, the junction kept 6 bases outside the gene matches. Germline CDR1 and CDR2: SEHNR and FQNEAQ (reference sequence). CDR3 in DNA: TGTGCCAGTATCGTGGACAGGGGGAATTCACCCCTCCACTTT. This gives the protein CASIVDRGNSPLHF.

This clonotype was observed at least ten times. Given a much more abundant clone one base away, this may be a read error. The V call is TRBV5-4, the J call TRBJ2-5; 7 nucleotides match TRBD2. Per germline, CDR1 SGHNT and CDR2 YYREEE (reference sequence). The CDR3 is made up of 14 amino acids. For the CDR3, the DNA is TGTGCCGGCAGACGGGGGACTAACAAAGAGACCCAGTACTTC. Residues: CAGRRGTNKETQYF.

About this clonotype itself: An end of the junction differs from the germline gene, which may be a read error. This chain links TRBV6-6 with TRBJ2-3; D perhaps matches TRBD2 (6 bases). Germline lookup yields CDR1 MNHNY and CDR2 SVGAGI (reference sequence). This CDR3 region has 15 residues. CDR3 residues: CASTGGESSSNTQYF. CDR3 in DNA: TGTGCCAGCACCGGCGGGGAGTCTAGCTCAAATACACAGTATTTT.

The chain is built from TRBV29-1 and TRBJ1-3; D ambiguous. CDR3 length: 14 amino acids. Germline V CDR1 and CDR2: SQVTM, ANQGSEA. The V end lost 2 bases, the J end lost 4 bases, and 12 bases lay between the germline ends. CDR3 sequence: CSVELARSGNTIYF. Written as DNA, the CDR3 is TGCAGCGTTGAATTGGCTCGCTCAGGAAACACCATATATTTT.

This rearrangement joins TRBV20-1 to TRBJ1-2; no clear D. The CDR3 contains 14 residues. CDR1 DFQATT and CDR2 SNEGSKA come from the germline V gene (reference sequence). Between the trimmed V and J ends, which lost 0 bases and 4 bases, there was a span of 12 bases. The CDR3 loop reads CSARDARDGYGYTF. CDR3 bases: TGCAGTGCTAGAGATGCAAGGGATGGCTATGGCTACACCTTC.

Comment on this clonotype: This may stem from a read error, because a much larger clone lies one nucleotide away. The CDR3 DNA is TGCGCCAGCAGCATCCGGCCCCCGAATGAGCAGTTCTTC. Its translation: CASSIRPPNEQFF. V gene TRBV5-1 combines with J gene TRBJ2-1; D unresolved. Deletions cut 4 bases from V and 7 bases from J, with 12 bases between. The CDR3 has 13 amino acids. Looked up from germline, CDR1 is SGHRS and CDR2 is YFSETQ.

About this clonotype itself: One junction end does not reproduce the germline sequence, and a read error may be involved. This CDR3 is CANSSAGIRFPQETQYF. The CDR3 DNA follows: TGTGCCAACAGTTCCGCCGGGATACGGTTCCCACAAGAGACCCAGTACTTC. The chain carries TRBV6-5 and TRBJ2-5, with D perhaps matching TRBD2 (5 bases). The germline gives CDR1 MNHEY, CDR2 SVGAGI. The CDR3 consists of 17 residues.

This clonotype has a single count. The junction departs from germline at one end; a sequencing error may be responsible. CDR3 sequence (DNA): TGTGCCAGGAGCTTGCAGGGCACAGTTACGCAGAATTTT. Translated, it gives CARSLQGTVTQNF. The chain couples TRBV5-5 to TRBJ2-3; possibly TRBD1 for D (5 bases). The CDR3 has 13 residues. CDR1 is SGHKS and CDR2 is YYEKEE in the germline V gene (reference sequence).

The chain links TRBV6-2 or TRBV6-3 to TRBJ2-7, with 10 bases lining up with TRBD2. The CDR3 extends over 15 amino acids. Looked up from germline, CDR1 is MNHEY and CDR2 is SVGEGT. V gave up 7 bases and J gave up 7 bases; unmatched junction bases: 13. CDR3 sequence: CASTSVLAGAGEQYF. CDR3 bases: TGTGCCAGCACCTCCGTGCTAGCGGGAGCGGGGGAGCAGTACTTC.

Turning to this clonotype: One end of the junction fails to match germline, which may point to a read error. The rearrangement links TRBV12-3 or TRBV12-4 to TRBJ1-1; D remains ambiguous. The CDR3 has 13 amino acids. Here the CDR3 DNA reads TGTGCCACTAGTCTGACAATCGTCACTGAAGCCTTCTTT. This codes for CATSLTIVTEAFF.